Listed below are T cell receptor beta chains from one sample, sequenced in a study of T cells in Graves' hyperthyroidism and ophthalmopathy. One entry per CDR3 protein, called by TCRdb with MiXCR from the multiplex PCR reads. The sample includes more than 550,000 distinct CDR3 sequences, about 45% of them seen just once. Input material: peripheral blood or thyroid tissue (not recorded which). The source of these receptors is an adult man with Graves' disease, either hyperthyroidism or ophthalmopathy (not recorded which). Both conserved end residues are part of each CDR3. The D gene is left open where the match is weak. Clone size is shown for a subset of rows, as once, few, many or a class of expanded clone.

-	-	TRBV5-1	TRBJ1-4	TGCGCCAGCAGCCCACAGGGAGGGACTAATGAAAAACTGTTTTTT	CASSPQGGTNEKLFF
-	-	TRBV12-3/TRBV12-4	TRBJ1-6	TGTGCCAGCAGTTTGTTACAGGGAGGGAATTCACCCCTCCACTTT	CASSLLQGGNSPLHF
-	-	TRBV15	TRBJ1-6	TGTGCCACCAGCACAGGGGCTGTTGGTTCACCCCTCCACTTT	CATSTGAVGSPLHF
few	TRBD1	TRBV2	TRBJ2-7	TGTGCCAGCAGTTATGGACAGGAGGCCTACGAGCAGTACTTC	CASSYGQEAYEQYF
-	TRBD1	TRBV7-9	TRBJ1-5	TGTGCCAGCAGTACCCGGACAGGGGGCGCATGGAATCAGCCCCAGCATTTT	CASSTRTGGAWNQPQHF
-	-	TRBV20-1	TRBJ1-4	TGCAGTGCACGAAGAGGTGGGGGTCTCACAACTAATGAAAAACTGTTTTTT	CSARRGGGLTTNEKLFF
few	-	TRBV7-2	TRBJ1-2	TGTGCCAGCAGCTTAGCGGTCAGCCCCTATGGCTACACCTTC	CASSLAVSPYGYTF
-	TRBD2	TRBV20-1	TRBJ2-5	TGCAGTGCTAGACCTGGACTAGCGGACCAAGAGACCCAGTACTTC	CSARPGLADQETQYF
few	-	TRBV11-1	TRBJ1-6	TGTGCCAGCTCACCAGCAGGCGGGGGAGGACCCCTCCACTTT	CASSPAGGGGPLHF
few	TRBD2	TRBV11-2	TRBJ2-7	TGTGCCAGCAGTGAATCCGCGGGAGGCTCAGCCTACGAGCAGTACTTC	CASSESAGGSAYEQYF
-	TRBD1	TRBV10-3	TRBJ1-2	TGTGCCAGTCAAGAGGGGGCAGGGGACTATGGCTACACCTTC	CASQEGAGDYGYTF
-	-	TRBV20-1	TRBJ1-4	TGCAGTGCTAGAGATGCCGTACCTATGGAAAAACTGTTTTTT	CSARDAVPMEKLFF
-	TRBD2	TRBV13	TRBJ2-7	TGTGCCAGCAGCTTACAGGCGGGGAGGGGAGCACCCGAGCAGTACTTC	CASSLQAGRGAPEQYF
many	-	TRBV15	TRBJ2-7	TGTGCCACCAGCAGAGGCCAGTTCGTCGGGACCGACGAGCAGTACTTC	CATSRGQFVGTDEQYF
-	TRBD2	TRBV6-5	TRBJ2-7	TGTGCCAGCAGTTACCTGGACACAGCGGGGACCTACGAGCAGTACTTC	CASSYLDTAGTYEQYF
-	-	TRBV14	TRBJ1-6	TGTGCCAGCAGCCAACGGGCTAATTCACCCCTCCACTTT	CASSQRANSPLHF
few	TRBD2	TRBV20-1	TRBJ2-5	TGCAGTGCTAGATACAGCGGGGGGTCACCAGAGACCCAGTACTTC	CSARYSGGSPETQYF
-	TRBD2	TRBV7-9	TRBJ2-5	TGTGCCAGCAGCTTACTCCTAGCGGGAGGGCCAGGGGAGACCCAGTACTTC	CASSLLLAGGPGETQYF
-	TRBD1	TRBV29-1	TRBJ1-1	TGCAGCGTTGTCCGGGACAGGGGCCTGAACACTGAAGCTTTCTTT	CSVVRDRGLNTEAFF
-	-	TRBV29-1	TRBJ1-2	TGCAGCCCCGACCGGGACGTAGCTAACTATGGCTACACCTTC	CSPDRDVANYGYTF
-	-	TRBV2	TRBJ1-5	TGTGCCAGCAGTGAGGGGCAGTTCGGGACTTCCTGGCATTTT	CASSEGQFGTSWHF
many	-	TRBV25-1	TRBJ2-7	TGTGCCAGCAGTAGAATAGGAGGCTACGAGCAGTACTTC	CASSRIGGYEQYF
-	-	TRBV3-1	TRBJ1-5	TGTGCCAGCAGCCAAGATCCGACGGGTGTTGGTGATCAGCCCCAGCATTTT	CASSQDPTGVGDQPQHF
few	TRBD1	TRBV7-9	TRBJ1-2	TGTGCCAGCAGGCAAGCGAGACAGGGGACGAACTATGGCTACACCTTC	CASRQARQGTNYGYTF
many	TRBD1	TRBV7-3	TRBJ1-6	TGTGCCAGCAGCTTAACCGGACAGGGGAATAATTCACCCCTCCACTTT	CASSLTGQGNNSPLHF
many	-	TRBV29-1	TRBJ1-2	TGCAGCGTTGAAACTACGGTGGATTATGGCTACACCTTC	CSVETTVDYGYTF
many	-	TRBV7-9	TRBJ2-5	TGTGCCAGCAGCACCGAGGGGTCGGGTACCGAGACCCAGTACTTC	CASSTEGSGTETQYF
many	-	TRBV9	TRBJ1-5	TGTGCCAGCAGCATGACAGGCTATAGCAATCAGCCCCAGCATTTT	CASSMTGYSNQPQHF
many	-	TRBV24-1	TRBJ2-7	TGTGCCACCAGTGATCCTGCTTCAGGGTCCCCCTACGAGCAGTACTTC	CATSDPASGSPYEQYF
-	TRBD1	TRBV5-1	TRBJ1-6	TGCGCCAGCAGCTTAAACAGGGGTAAGTCACCCCTCCACTTT	CASSLNRGKSPLHF
once	-	TRBV20-1	TRBJ1-1	TGCAGTGCTGCTAAAGAGACAGGGAACACTGAAGCTTTCTTT	CSAAKETGNTEAFF
once	-	TRBV27	TRBJ1-1	TGTGCCAGCAGCCAAGAAGGTGGGGAGCACACTGAAGCTTTCTTT	CASSQEGGEHTEAFF